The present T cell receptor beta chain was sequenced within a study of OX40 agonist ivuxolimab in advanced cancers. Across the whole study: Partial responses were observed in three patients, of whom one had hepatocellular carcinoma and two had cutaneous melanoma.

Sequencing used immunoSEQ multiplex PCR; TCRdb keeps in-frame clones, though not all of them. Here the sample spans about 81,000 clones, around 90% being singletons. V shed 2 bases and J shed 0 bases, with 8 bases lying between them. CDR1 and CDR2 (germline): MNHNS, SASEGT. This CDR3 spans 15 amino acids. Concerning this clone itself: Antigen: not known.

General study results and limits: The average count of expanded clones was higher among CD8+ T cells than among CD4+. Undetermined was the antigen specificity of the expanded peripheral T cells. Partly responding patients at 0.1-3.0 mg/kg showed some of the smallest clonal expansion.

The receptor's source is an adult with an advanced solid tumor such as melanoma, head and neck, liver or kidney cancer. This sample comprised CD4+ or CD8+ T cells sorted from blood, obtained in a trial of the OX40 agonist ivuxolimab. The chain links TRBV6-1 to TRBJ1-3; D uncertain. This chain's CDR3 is CASSEKRVSGNTIYF. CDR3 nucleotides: TGTGCCAGCAGTGAAAAACGGGTCTCTGGAAACACCATATATTTT.